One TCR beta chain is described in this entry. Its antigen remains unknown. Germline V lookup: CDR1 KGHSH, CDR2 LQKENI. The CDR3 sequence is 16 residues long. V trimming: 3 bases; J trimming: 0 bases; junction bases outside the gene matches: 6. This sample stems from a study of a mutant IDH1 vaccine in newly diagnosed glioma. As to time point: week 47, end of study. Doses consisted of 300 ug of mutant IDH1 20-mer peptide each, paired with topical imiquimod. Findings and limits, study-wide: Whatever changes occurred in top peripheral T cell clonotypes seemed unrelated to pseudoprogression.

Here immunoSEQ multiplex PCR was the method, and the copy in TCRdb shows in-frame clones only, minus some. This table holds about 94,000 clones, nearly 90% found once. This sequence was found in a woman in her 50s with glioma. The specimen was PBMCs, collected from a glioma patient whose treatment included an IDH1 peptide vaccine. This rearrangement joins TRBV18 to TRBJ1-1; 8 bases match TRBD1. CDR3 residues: CASSPQDRAMNTEAFF. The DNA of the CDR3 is TGTGCCAGCTCACCTCAGGACAGGGCTATGAACACTGAAGCTTTCTTT.